One sample yielded the 13 T cell receptor beta chains listed below, sequenced in a study of blood T cell repertoires in COVID-19. The method was immunoSEQ multiplex PCR; TCRdb's version includes in-frame clones alone and lacks a portion of them. The top ten clones hold approximately 2.1% of a sample with approximately 240,000 clones, 70% to 90% of them seen once. Source material: peripheral blood. The receptors shown here come from a woman aged 40 to 50 who had recovered from COVID-19.

The chain couples TRBV7-8 to TRBJ2-7, with D unclear. V shed 1 base and J shed 6 bases, with 10 bases lying between them. Germline V gene data show CDR1 as SGHVS and CDR2 as FQNEAQ. This CDR3 has 13 residues. The CDR3 here is CASSLGVLAEQYF. The CDR3 nucleotides are TGTGCCAGCAGCTTAGGAGTCCTCGCCGAGCAGTACTTC.

The chain employs TRBV7-2 and TRBJ2-1; D is possibly TRBD2 (5 bases). V lost 1 base, J lost 7 bases, and 14 bases lay in between. The CDR3 consists of 15 residues. CDR1 is SGHTA, CDR2 FQGNSA, per germline. CDR3 sequence (DNA): TGTGCCAGCAGCTTAGTCTTTGGATCGGGGAATGAGCAGTTCTTC. This gives the protein CASSLVFGSGNEQFF. The full variable domain, completed using reference TRBV7-2 and TRBJ2-1, is GAGVSQSPSNKVTEKGKDVELRCDPISGHTALYWYRQSLGQGLEFLIYFQGNSAPDKSGLPSDRFSAERTGGSVSTLTIQRTQQEDSAVYLCASSLVFGSGNEQFFGPGTRLTVL.

There are a few counts of this clone. The rearrangement joins TRBV4-1 to TRBJ2-7; TRBD1 matches at 8 bases. This CDR3 region has 16 residues. With V trimmed by 4 bases and J by 0 bases, 8 bases remained unmatched. Germline CDR1 and CDR2: MGHRA and YSYEKL. The CDR3 loop reads CASSPGQGLSSYEQYF. CDR3 DNA: TGCGCCAGCAGCCCTGGACAGGGTTTAAGCTCCTACGAGCAGTACTTC.

The table lists this clone with a count of one. The V and J genes are TRBV9 and TRBJ1-1, with 7 nucleotides matching TRBD1. The CDR3 spans 16 residues. With 0 bases clipped from V and 1 base from J, the junction kept 6 bases outside the gene matches. Germline values: CDR1 SGDLS, CDR2 YYNGEE. CDR3 nucleotide sequence: TGTGCCAGCAGCGTAGGGGTAGGGGGCTGGAACACTGAAGCTTTCTTT. Protein: CASSVGVGGWNTEAFF.

The chain uses TRBV4-2 and TRBJ2-7; TRBD2 aligns across 14 bases. From germline, CDR1 is LGHNA and CDR2 YNFKEQ. The CDR3 extends over 18 amino acids. V shed 6 bases, J shed 4 bases, and the junction held 14 bases outside the gene matches. CDR3 residues: CASSFNPGTSGSWYEQYF. The CDR3 nucleotides are TGTGCCAGCAGTTTTAATCCCGGGACTAGCGGGAGTTGGTACGAGCAGTACTTC.

The CDR3 protein is CASSLKAEYEQYF. For the CDR3, the DNA is TGTGCCAGCAGTTTAAAAGCCGAGTACGAGCAGTACTTC. The chain links TRBV28 to TRBJ2-7, with D unclear. Germline V gene data show CDR1 as MDHEN and CDR2 as SYDVKM. V shed 2 bases and J shed 4 bases, with 9 bases lying between them. CDR3 length: 13 residues.

The chain links TRBV28 to TRBJ2-7; 9 bases map to TRBD2. The V gene end was trimmed by 3 bases and the J gene end by 6 bases; junction bases not matched to a gene: 6. The CDR3 is made up of 14 amino acids. Germline V gene data show CDR1 as MDHEN and CDR2 as SYDVKM. CDR3 residues: CASSLSLAGVEQYF. The CDR3 DNA is TGTGCCAGCAGTTTGTCACTAGCGGGCGTCGAGCAGTACTTC.

This sequence joins TRBV28 and TRBJ2-5, with TRBD1 matching over 8 bases. V shed 2 bases, J shed 1 base, and the junction held 6 bases outside the gene matches. CDR1 is MDHEN and CDR2 is SYDVKM in the germline V gene. The CDR3 sequence is 16 residues long. CDR3 sequence (DNA): TGTGCCAGCAGTTTAATGTCGGACAGGGTCCAAGAGACCCAGTACTTC. Protein sequence: CASSLMSDRVQETQYF.

This clone was recorded only once. V and J are TRBV7-2 and TRBJ2-7; 7 nucleotides align to TRBD1. Germline loops: CDR1 SGHTA, CDR2 FQGNSA. This CDR3 contains 15 residues. Trimming cost V 5 bases and J 4 bases; bases outside gene matches: 11. The CDR3 nucleotides are TGTGCCAGCAGCATCCCGAGACCAGGGGGTTACGAGCAGTACTTC. It specifies CASSIPRPGGYEQYF.

This clone has just one count. This sequence joins TRBV29-1 and TRBJ1-5; D is perhaps TRBD1 (6 bases). The length of the CDR3 is 13 residues. Trimming shortened V by 5 bases and J by 1 base, and 9 bases separated the two germline ends. Germline V lookup: CDR1 SQVTM, CDR2 ANQGSEA. The CDR3 is CSVSDRSNQPQHF. The CDR3 DNA is TGCAGCGTTTCAGACAGGAGCAATCAGCCCCAGCATTTT.

V usage is TRBV19 and J usage is TRBJ2-3, with D possibly matching TRBD2 (6 bases). The CDR3 totals 16 residues. V dropped 6 bases and J dropped 2 bases, with 18 bases sitting between them. Per germline, CDR1 LNHDA and CDR2 SQIVND (reference sequence). In DNA form, the CDR3 reads TGTGCCAGTAGCCCGCGGGACGCAATTATCACAGATACGCAGTATTTT. This gives the protein CASSPRDAIITDTQYF. Complete variable domain (other parts from reference TRBV19 and TRBJ2-3): DGGITQSPKYLFRKEGQNVTLSCEQNLNHDAMYWYRQDPGQGLRLIYYSQIVNDFQKGDIAEGYSVSREKKESFPLTVTSAQKNPTAFYLCASSPRDAIITDTQYFGPGTRLTVL.

The rearrangement links TRBV25-1 to TRBJ1-1, with 9 bases matching TRBD1. V lost 5 bases to trimming and J lost 5 bases; unmatched junction nucleotides: 18. The CDR3 is made up of 18 amino acids. CDR1 is MGHDK, CDR2 SYGVNS, per germline. Here the CDR3 DNA reads TGTGCCAGCAGTCCAGTCGTGGGACAGGGCCCCCTAAAGACTGAAGCTTTCTTT. This gives the protein CASSPVVGQGPLKTEAFF.

This chain links TRBV3-1 (or the pseudogene TRBV3-2) with TRBJ1-3; D might be TRBD1 (6 bases). The V gene's germline CDR1 is LGHDT and CDR2 YNNKEL (reference sequence). The V end was cut by 4 bases, the J end by 1 base, with 8 bases between. This CDR3 contains 14 residues. The CDR3 coding sequence is TGTGCCAGCAGCCTCGGACAGTCTGGAAACACCATATATTTT. This encodes CASSLGQSGNTIYF.